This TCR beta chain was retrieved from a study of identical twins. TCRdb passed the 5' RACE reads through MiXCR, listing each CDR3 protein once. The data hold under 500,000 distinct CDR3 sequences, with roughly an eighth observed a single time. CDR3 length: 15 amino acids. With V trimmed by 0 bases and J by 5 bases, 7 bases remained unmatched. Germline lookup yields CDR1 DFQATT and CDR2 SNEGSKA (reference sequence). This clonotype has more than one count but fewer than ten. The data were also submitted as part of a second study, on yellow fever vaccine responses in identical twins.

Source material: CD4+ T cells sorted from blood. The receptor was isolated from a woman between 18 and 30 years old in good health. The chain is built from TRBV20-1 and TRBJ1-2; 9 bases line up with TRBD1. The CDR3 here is CSARDAGQGSYGYTF. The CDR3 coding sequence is TGCAGTGCTAGAGACGCGGGACAGGGATCATATGGCTACACCTTC.